Here is one TCR beta chain with its context. Antigen specificity is unknown. The data are from a study of shared clonotypes between healthy human individuals. In the study overall: A couple of women and a few men aged 18 to 49 made up the donors.

Study-wide results and caveats: Depth was large, yet rarefaction showed that sorted-subset sequencing was incomplete. Genetic and exposure-history diversity was limited by the small donor number.

CD45RO negativity and positive selection for CCR7 defined naive CD8 cells, a population that excluded terminally differentiated effector memory CD45RA+ cells. TCRdb keeps only in-frame clones here, not all; method: immunoSEQ multiplex PCR. The repertoire consists of 2 million or so clones, with about 95% occurring once and the leading ten covering 0.9% to 1.4%. The receptor's source is a man between 18 and 35 years old in good health. Sequenced material: naive CD8+ T cells sorted from blood.

CDR3 sequence (DNA): TGCGCCAGCAGCTTGGAACAGGGTCGGTACGAGCAGTACTTC. As protein: CASSLEQGRYEQYF. The gene calls are TRBV5-1 and TRBJ2-7; TRBD1 is a possible D gene (6 bases). Looked up from germline, CDR1 is SGHRS and CDR2 is YFSETQ. The CDR3 sequence is 14 residues long. Trimming left V 0 bases short and J 4 bases short, with 11 bases between.